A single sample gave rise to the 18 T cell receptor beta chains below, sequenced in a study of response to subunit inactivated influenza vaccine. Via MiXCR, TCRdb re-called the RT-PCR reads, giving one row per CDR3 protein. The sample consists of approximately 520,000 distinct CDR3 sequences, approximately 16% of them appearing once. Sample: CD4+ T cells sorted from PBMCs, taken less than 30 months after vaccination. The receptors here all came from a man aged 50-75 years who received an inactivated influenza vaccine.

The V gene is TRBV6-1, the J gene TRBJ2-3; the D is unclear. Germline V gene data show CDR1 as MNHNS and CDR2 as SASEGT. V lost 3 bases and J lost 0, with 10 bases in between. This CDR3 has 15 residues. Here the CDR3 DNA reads TGTGCCAGCAGTGAGGACGGAGCTAGCACAGATACGCAGTATTTT. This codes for CASSEDGASTDTQYF.

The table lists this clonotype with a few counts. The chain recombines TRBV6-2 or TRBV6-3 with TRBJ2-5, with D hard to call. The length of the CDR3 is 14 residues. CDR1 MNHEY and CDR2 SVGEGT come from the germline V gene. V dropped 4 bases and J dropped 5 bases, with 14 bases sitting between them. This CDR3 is CASSSPSRRETQYF. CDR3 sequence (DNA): TGTGCCAGCAGTTCCCCTAGTCGACGGGAGACCCAGTACTTC.

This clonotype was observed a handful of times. The CDR3 DNA sequence: TGCGCCAGCAGCTTGACACCCGGGACAGTATCCTACAATGAGCAGTTCTTC. Residues: CASSLTPGTVSYNEQFF. The genes are TRBV5-1 and TRBJ2-1; 7 bases agree with TRBD1. The germline CDR1 and CDR2 sequences are SGHRS and YFSETQ. The CDR3 sequence is 17 residues long. Trimming removed 1 base from V and 1 base from J; junction bases left unmatched: 8.

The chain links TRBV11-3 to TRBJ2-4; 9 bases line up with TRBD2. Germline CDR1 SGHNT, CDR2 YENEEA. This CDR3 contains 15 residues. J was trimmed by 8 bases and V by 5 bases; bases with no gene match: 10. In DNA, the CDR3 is TGTGCCAGCAGCGATGCGGGGGGGCCGTGGCACATTCAGTACTTC. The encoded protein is CASSDAGGPWHIQYF.

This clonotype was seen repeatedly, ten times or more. The CDR3 coding sequence is TGCGCCAGCAGCTTTGAGGTCAGGGGAGAGACCCAGTACTTC. Protein sequence: CASSFEVRGETQYF. The chain uses TRBV5-1 and TRBJ2-5, with D maybe TRBD1 (6 bases). This CDR3 contains 14 residues. The V and J ends lost 2 bases and 4 bases respectively, with 12 bases between them. Looked up from germline, CDR1 is SGHRS and CDR2 is YFSETQ.

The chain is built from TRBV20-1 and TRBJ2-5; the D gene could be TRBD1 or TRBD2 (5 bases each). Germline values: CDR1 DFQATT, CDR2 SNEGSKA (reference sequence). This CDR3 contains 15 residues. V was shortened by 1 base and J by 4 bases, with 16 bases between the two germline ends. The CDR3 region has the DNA TGCAGTGCTAGAGGAAGGCCCTCGGGGCCAGAGACCCAGTACTTC. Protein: CSARGRPSGPETQYF.

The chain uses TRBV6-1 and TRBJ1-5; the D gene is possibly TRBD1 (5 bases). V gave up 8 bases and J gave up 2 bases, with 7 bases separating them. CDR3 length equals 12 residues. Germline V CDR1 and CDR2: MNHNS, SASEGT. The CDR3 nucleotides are TGTGCCAGCGACAGCGGCAATCAGCCCCAGCATTTT. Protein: CASDSGNQPQHF.

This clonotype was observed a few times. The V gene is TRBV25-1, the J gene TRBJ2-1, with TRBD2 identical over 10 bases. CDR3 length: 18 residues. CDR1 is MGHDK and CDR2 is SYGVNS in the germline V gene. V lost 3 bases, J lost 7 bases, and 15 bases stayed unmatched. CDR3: CASSDGLEREGLGNEQFF. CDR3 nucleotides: TGTGCCAGCAGTGACGGGCTGGAGCGGGAGGGCCTGGGAAATGAGCAGTTCTTC.

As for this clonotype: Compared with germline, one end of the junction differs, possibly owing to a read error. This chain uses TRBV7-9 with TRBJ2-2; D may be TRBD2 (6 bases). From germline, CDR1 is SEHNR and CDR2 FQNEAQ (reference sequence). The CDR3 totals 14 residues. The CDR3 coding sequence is TGTGCCAGCAGCTTAATGGACCTCACCGGGGGGCTGTTTTTT. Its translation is CASSLMDLTGGLFF.

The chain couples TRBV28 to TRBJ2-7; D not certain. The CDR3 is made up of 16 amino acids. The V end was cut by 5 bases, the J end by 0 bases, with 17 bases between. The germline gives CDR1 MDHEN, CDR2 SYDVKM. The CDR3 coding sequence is TGTGCCAGCAGTCTCGCTTACCAGTGCCACTCCTACGAGCAGTACTTC. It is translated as CASSLAYQCHSYEQYF.

CDR3 sequence reads: CASSPRGGSSYEQYF. The CDR3 nucleotides read TGTGCCAGCAGCCCCCGAGGTGGAAGCTCCTACGAGCAGTACTTC. V and J are TRBV7-8 and TRBJ2-7; D gene uncertain. Trimming shortened V by 5 bases and J by 0 bases, and 14 bases separated the two germline ends. Germline loops: CDR1 SGHVS, CDR2 FQNEAQ. The CDR3 extends over 15 amino acids.

The CDR3 DNA follows: TGTGCCAGCAGTGAGGCTAGCCGGTCCTACAATGAGCAGTTCTTC. Translation gives CASSEASRSYNEQFF. The rearrangement joins TRBV6-1 to TRBJ2-1; TRBD2 is a possible D gene (5 bases). Deletions cut 3 bases from V and 1 base from J, with 10 bases between. CDR3 length: 15 amino acids. CDR1 is MNHNS and CDR2 is SASEGT in the germline V gene.

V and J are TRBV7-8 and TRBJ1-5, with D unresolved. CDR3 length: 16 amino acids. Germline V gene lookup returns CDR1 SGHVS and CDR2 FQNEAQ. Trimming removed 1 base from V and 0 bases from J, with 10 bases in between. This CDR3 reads CASSLEAGYSNQPQHF. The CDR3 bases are TGTGCCAGCAGCTTAGAGGCGGGTTATAGCAATCAGCCCCAGCATTTT. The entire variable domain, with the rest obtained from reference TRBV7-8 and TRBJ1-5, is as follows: GAGVSQSPRYKVAKRGQDVALRCDPISGHVSLFWYQQALGQGPEFLTYFQNEAQLDKSGLPSDRFFAERPEGSVSTLKIQRTQQEDSAVYLCASSLEAGYSNQPQHFGDGTRLSIL.

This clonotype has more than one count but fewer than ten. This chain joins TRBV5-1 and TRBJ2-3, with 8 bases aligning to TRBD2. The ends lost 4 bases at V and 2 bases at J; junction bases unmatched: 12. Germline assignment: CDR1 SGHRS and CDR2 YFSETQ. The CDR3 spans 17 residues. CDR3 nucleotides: TGCGCCAGCAGCCCTCCAGCGGGGGCCCGTCTCACAGATACGCAGTATTTT. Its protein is CASSPPAGARLTDTQYF.

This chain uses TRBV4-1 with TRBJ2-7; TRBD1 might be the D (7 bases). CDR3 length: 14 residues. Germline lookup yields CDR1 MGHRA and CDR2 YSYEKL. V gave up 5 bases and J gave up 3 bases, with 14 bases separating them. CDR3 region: CASSDYRGLYEQYF. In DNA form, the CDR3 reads TGCGCCAGCAGCGACTACAGGGGACTCTACGAGCAGTACTTC.

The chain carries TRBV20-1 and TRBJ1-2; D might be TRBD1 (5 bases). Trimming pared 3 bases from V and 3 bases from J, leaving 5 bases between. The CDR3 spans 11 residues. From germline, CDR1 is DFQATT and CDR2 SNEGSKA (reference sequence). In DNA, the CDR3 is TGCAGTGCTAGCAGGGACTATGGCTACACCTTC. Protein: CSASRDYGYTF.

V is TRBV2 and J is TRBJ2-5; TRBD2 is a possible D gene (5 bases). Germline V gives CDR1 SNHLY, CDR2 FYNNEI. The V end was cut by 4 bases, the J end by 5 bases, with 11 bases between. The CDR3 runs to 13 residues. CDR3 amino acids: CASSGAWRETQYF. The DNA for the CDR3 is TGTGCCAGCAGTGGGGCCTGGAGGGAGACCCAGTACTTC.

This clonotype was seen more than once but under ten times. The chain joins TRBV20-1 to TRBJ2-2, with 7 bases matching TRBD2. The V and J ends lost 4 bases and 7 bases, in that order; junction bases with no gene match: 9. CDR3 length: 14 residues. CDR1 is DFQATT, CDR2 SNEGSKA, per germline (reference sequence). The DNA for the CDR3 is TGCAGTGCTACGACTTCGGGGAGGGTCGGGGAGCTGTTTTTT. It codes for CSATTSGRVGELFF.